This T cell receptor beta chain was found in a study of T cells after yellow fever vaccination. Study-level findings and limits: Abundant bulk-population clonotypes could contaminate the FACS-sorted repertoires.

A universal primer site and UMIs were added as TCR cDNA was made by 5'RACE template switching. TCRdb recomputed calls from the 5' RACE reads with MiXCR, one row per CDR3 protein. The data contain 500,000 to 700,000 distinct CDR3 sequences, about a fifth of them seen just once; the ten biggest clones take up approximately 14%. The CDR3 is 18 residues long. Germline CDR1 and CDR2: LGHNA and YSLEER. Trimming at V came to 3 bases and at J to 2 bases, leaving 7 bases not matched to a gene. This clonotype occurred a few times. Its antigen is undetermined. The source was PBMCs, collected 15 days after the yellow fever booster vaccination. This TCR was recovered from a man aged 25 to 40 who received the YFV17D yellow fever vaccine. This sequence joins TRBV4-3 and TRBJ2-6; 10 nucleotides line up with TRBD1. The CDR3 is CASSQGDRGKPGANVLTF. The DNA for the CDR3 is TGCGCCAGCAGCCAGGGGGACAGGGGAAAACCTGGGGCCAACGTCCTGACTTTC.